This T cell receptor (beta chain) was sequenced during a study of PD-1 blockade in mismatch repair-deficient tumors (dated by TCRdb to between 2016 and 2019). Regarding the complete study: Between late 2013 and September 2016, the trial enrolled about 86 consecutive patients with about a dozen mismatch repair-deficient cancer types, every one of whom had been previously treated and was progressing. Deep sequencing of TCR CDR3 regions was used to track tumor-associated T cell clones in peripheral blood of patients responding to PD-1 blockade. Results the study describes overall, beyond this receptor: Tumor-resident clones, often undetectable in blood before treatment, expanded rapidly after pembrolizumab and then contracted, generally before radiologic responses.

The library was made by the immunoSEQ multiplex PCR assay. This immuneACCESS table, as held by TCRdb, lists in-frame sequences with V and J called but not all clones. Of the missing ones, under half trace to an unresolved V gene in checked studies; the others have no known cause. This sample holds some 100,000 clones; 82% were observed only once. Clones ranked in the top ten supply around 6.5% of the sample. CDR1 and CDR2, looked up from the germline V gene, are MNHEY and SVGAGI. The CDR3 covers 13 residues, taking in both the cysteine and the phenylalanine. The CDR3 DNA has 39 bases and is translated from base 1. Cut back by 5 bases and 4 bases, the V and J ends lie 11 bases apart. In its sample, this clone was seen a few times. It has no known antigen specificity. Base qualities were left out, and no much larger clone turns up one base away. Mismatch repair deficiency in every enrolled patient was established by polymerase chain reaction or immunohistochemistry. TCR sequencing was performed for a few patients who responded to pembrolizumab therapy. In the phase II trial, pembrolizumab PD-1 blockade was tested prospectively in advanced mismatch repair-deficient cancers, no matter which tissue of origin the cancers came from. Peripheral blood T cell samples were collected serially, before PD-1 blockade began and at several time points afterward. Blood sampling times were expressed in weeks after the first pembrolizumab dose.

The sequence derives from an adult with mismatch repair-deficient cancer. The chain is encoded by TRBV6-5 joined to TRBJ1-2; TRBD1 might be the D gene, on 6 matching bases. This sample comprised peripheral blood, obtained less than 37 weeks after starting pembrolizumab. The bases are TGTGCCAGCAGTCCGGACAGCCTCTATGGCTACACCTTC. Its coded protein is CASSPDSLYGYTF.